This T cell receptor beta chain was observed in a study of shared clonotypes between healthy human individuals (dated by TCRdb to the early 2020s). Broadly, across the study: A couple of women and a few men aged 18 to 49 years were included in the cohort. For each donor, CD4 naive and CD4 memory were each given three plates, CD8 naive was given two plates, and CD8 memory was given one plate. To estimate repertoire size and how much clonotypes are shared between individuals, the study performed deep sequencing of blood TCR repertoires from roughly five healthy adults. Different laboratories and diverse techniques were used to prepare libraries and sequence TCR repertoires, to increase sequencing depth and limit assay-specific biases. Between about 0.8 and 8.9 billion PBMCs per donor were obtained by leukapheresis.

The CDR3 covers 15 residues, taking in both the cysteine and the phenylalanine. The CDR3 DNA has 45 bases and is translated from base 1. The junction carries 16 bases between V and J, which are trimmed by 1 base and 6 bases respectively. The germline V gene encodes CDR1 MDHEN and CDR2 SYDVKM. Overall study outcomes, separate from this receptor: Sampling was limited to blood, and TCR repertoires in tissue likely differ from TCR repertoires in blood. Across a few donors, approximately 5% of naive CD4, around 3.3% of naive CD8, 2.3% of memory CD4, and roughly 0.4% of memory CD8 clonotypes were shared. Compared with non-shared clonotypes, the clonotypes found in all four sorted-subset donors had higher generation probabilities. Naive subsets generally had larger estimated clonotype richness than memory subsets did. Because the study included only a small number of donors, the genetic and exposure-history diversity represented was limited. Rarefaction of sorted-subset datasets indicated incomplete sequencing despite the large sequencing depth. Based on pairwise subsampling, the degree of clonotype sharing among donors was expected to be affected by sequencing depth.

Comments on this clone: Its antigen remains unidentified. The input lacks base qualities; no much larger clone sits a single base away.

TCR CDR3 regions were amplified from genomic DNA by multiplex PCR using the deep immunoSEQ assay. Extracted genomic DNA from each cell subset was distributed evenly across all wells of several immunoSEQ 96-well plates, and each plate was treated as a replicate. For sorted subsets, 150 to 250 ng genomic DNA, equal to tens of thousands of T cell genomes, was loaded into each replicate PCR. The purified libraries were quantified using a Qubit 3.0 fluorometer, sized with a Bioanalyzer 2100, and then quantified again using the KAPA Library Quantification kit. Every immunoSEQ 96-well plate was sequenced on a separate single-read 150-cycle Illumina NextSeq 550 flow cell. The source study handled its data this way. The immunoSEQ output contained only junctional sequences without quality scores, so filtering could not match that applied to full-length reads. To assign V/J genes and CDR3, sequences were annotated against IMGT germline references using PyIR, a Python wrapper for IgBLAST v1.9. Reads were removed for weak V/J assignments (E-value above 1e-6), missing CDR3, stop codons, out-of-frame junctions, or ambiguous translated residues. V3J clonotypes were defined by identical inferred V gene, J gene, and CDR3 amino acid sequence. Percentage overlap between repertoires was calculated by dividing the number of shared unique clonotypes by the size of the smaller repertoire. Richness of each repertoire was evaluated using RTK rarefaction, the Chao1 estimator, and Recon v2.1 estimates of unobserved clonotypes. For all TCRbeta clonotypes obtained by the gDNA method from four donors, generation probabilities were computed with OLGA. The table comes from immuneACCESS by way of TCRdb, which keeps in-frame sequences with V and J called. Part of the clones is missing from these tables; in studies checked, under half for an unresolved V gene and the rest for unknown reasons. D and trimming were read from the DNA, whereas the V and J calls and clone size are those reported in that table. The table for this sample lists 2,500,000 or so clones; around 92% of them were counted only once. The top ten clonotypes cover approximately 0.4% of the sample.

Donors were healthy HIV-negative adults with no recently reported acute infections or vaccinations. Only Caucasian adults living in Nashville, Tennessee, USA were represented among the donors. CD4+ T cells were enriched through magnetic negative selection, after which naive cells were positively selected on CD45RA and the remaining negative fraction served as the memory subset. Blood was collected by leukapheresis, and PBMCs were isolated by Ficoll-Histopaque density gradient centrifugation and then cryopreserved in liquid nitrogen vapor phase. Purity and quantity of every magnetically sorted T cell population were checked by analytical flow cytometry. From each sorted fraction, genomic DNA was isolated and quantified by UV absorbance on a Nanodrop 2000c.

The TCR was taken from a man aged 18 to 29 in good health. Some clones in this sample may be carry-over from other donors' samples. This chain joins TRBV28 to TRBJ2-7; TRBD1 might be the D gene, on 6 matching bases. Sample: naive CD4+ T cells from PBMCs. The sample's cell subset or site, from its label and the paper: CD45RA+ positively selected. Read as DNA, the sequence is TGTGCCAGCAGTTTATTGGGGGCGCCCCGGGGCGAGCAGTACTTC. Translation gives CASSLLGAPRGEQYF.